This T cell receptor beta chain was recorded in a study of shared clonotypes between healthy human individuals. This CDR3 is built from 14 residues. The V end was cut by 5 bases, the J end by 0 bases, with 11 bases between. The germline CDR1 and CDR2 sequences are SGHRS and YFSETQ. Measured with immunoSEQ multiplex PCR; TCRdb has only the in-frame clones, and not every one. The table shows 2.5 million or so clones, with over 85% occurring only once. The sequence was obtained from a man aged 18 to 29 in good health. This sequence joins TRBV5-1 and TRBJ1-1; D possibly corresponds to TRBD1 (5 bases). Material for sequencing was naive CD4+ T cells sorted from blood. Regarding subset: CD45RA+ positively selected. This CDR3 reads CASSLGHMNTEAFF. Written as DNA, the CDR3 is TGCGCCAGCAGTCTCGGACATATGAACACTGAAGCTTTCTTT.